This TCR beta chain is drawn from a study of shared clonotypes between healthy human individuals (dated by TCRdb to the early 2020s). At the level of the whole study: Three men and two women, aged 18 to 49 years, made up the cohort. Per donor, three plates each were used for CD4 naive and CD4 memory, two for CD8 naive, and one for CD8 memory. Blood TCR repertoires of roughly five healthy adults were deeply sequenced to estimate repertoire size and the extent of clonotype sharing between individuals. Different laboratories and diverse techniques were used to prepare libraries and sequence TCR repertoires, to increase sequencing depth and limit assay-specific biases. Each donor's leukapheresis produced roughly between about 0.8 and 8.9 billion PBMCs.

As for this clone: Its cognate antigen has yet to be identified. Per-base qualities were not stored, and no clone one base away is much larger.

V loses 1 base of germline sequence and J loses 0 bases, and the interval between the two ends is 10 bases. Its CDR3 holds 15 amino acids, cysteine through phenylalanine. Only CDR3 DNA remains: 45 bases, in frame from the first base. As encoded in the germline V gene, CDR1 is SGHTA while CDR2 is FQGNSA. Using the deep immunoSEQ assay, multiplex PCR amplified TCR CDR3 regions from genomic DNA. For each cell subset, the extracted genomic DNA was distributed evenly across all wells of several immunoSEQ 96-well plates, and each plate served as one replicate. For sorted subsets, roughly 200 ng genomic DNA, equal to about 30,000 T cell genomes, was loaded into each replicate PCR. Purified libraries were measured with a Qubit 3.0 fluorometer, size-checked on a Bioanalyzer 2100, and measured again with the KAPA Library Quantification kit. Every immunoSEQ 96-well plate was sequenced on a dedicated single-read 150-cycle Illumina NextSeq 550 flow cell. The authors' analysis ran thus. Because the immunoSEQ output included only junctional sequences and no quality scores, the filtering could not be the same as the filtering used for full-length reads. To assign V/J genes and CDR3, sequences were annotated using PyIR, a Python wrapper for IgBLAST v1.9, with IMGT germline references. Reads were removed for weak V/J assignments (E-value above 1e-6), missing CDR3, stop codons, out-of-frame junctions, or ambiguous translated residues. A V3J clonotype was defined by an identical inferred V gene, J gene, and CDR3 amino acid sequence. Percentage overlap between repertoires was calculated by dividing the number of shared unique clonotypes by the size of the smaller repertoire. Repertoire richness was assessed with RTK rarefaction, the Chao1 estimator, and Recon v2.1 estimates of unobserved clonotypes. Generation probabilities for all TCRbeta clonotypes obtained by the gDNA method from a handful of donors were computed using OLGA. Not all clones reach the TCRdb copy of this immuneACCESS table, which keeps in-frame sequences only. Checked studies attribute under half of the gap to unresolved V genes and leave the rest unexplained. V and J calls plus clone size are reproduced from that table; the DNA served to infer D and trimming. Present in this sample are under 650,000 clones, 90% to 96% of which were seen just once. Under 0.06% of the sample rests with the top ten.

Summary of the overall study and its limitations: Across a few donors, approximately 4.9% of naive CD4, approximately 3.6% of naive CD8, roughly 2.3% of memory CD4, and approximately 0.4% of memory CD8 clonotypes were shared. Compared with non-shared clonotypes, the clonotypes found in all four sorted-subset donors had higher generation probabilities. Estimated clonotype richness was generally larger for naive than for memory subsets. Based on pairwise subsampling, the degree of clonotype sharing among donors was expected to be affected by sequencing depth. The genetic and exposure-history diversity represented was limited by the small number of donors. Incomplete sequencing was indicated by rarefaction of sorted-subset datasets, despite the large sequencing depth. Sampling was limited to blood, and TCR repertoires in tissue likely differ from TCR repertoires in blood.

The donors were healthy, HIV-negative adults who had no recently reported acute infections or vaccinations. Only Caucasian adults living in Nashville, Tennessee, USA were represented among the donors. CD4+ T cells were enriched through magnetic negative selection, after which naive cells were positively selected on CD45RA and the remaining negative fraction served as the memory subset. Blood was collected by leukapheresis, and PBMCs were isolated by Ficoll-Histopaque density gradient centrifugation and then cryopreserved in liquid nitrogen vapor phase. Analytical flow cytometry was used to check the purity and quantity of every magnetically sorted T cell population. From each sorted fraction, genomic DNA was isolated and quantified by UV absorbance on a Nanodrop 2000c.

Sequencing input: naive CD4+ T cells sorted from blood. What the cell subset or site label conveys for this sample: CD45RA+ positively selected. The rearrangement combines TRBV7-2 with TRBJ2-7; the D gene is not confidently resolved. The origin of this receptor is a woman between 25 and 40 years old in good health. The DNA sequence follows: TGTGCCAGCAGCTTAGGAGGATACATCTCCTACGAGCAGTACTTC. This sequence encodes CASSLGGYISYEQYF.